This record covers a single T cell receptor (beta chain). Its antigen is currently unknown. The entry originates in a study of identical twins. Study results and limitations: For cord blood, abundant beta clonotypes had fewer insertions, unlike memory repertoires, which showed none. Invariant MAIT and iNKT cells could partly confound zero-insertion analyses. Weaker excess twin sharing was observed in beta out-of-frame sequences. Excess low generation probability was seen in twin-shared out-of-frame alpha sequences.

Looked up from germline, CDR1 is DFQATT and CDR2 is SNEGSKA (reference sequence). The CDR3 consists of 14 residues. With 5 bases removed from V and 2 bases from J, the gap between germline ends came to 13 bases. From the 5' RACE reads, TCRdb called clonotypes with MiXCR, one entry per CDR3 protein. The sample lists around 530,000 distinct CDR3 sequences; roughly 15% were seen once. These same records also appear under a second study, on yellow fever vaccine responses in identical twins.

The sequenced material came from CD4+ T cells sorted from blood. V gene TRBV20-1 combines with J gene TRBJ1-5, with D tentatively TRBD1 (5 bases). The receptor was isolated from a woman aged 18-29 years in good health. DNA for the CDR3: TGCAGTGCTCCAGGGTTTTATGGCAATCAGCCCCAGCATTTT. Amino acid sequence: CSAPGFYGNQPQHF.